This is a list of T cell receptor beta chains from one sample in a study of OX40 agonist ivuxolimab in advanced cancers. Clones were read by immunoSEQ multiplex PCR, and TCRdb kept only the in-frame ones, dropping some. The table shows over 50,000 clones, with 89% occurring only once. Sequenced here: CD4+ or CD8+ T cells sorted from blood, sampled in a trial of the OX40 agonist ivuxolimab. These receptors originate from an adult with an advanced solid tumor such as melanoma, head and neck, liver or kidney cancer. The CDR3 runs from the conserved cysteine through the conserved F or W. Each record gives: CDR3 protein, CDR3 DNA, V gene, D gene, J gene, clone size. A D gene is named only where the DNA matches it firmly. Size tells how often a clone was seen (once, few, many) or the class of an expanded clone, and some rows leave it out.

CASSPLPNGGSGAFF TGCGCCAGCAGCCCCCTGCCAAATGGAGGGTCGGGAGCTTTCTTT TRBV4-3 NA TRBJ1-1 NA
CASSSPGPQETQYF TGTGCCAGCAGTTCGCCGGGACCCCAAGAGACCCAGTACTTC TRBV27 NA TRBJ2-5 once
CASSSGTSGYTGELFF TGTGCCAGCAGCTCAGGGACTAGCGGGTACACCGGGGAGCTGTTTTTT TRBV11-2 TRBD2 TRBJ2-2 NA
CASSQDVRDSVHNEQFF TGCGCCAGCAGCCAAGATGTTCGGGACAGTGTACACAATGAGCAGTTCTTC TRBV4-1 TRBD1 TRBJ2-1 few
CSGDRGQGQPQHF TGCAGCGGGGACAGGGGACAGGGTCAGCCCCAGCATTTT TRBV29-1 TRBD1 TRBJ1-5 NA
CASSIRREQYF TGTGCCAGTAGTATCAGGCGCGAGCAGTACTTC TRBV19 NA TRBJ2-7 NA
CASSPGTGGNTEAFF TGTGCCAGCAGCCCAGGGACAGGGGGTAACACTGAAGCTTTCTTT TRBV7-6 TRBD1 TRBJ1-1 NA
CASSISGVSEQFF TGTGCCAGTAGTATATCTGGGGTCAGTGAGCAGTTCTTC TRBV19 NA TRBJ2-1 NA
CASSFSGLAGGIYEQFF TGTGCCAGCAGTTTCTCGGGTTTAGCGGGAGGGATATATGAGCAGTTCTTC TRBV28 TRBD2 TRBJ2-1 NA
CASSLERDNMLAKNIQYF TGTGCCAGCAGTTTAGAACGGGATAATATGCTAGCCAAAAACATTCAGTACTTC TRBV28 NA TRBJ2-4 once
CASSFGVGENTEAFF TGCGCCAGCAGCTTCGGGGTTGGGGAGAACACTGAAGCTTTCTTT TRBV5-1 NA TRBJ1-1 few
CAISGGGNTIYF TGTGCCATCAGTGGAGGGGGAAACACCATATATTTT TRBV10-3 NA TRBJ1-3 NA
CASSLPAGVRNEQFF TGTGCCAGCAGCTTACCGGCGGGAGTGCGGAATGAGCAGTTCTTC TRBV13 TRBD2 TRBJ2-1 NA
CASSLQGLEQYF TGTGCCAGCAGTTTACAGGGTCTCGAGCAGTACTTC TRBV7-9 NA TRBJ2-7 NA
CASSLDYSYEQYF TGTGCCAGCAGCTTGGACTACTCCTACGAGCAGTACTTC TRBV5-6 NA TRBJ2-7 NA
CASSQEESGTYGYTF TGTGCCAGCAGCCAAGAAGAATCAGGGACCTATGGCTACACCTTC TRBV4-2 NA TRBJ1-2 NA
CASSLNAGTTYEQYF TGTGCCAGCAGCTTAAACGCGGGGACAACCTACGAGCAGTACTTC TRBV7-3 NA TRBJ2-7 NA
CASSVREENTEAFF TGTGCCAGCAGTGTGAGGGAAGAGAACACTGAAGCTTTCTTT TRBV2 NA TRBJ1-1 few
CASSPLPLGGNQPQHF TGTGCCAGCAGCCCCCTGCCCCTAGGGGGCAATCAGCCCCAGCATTTT TRBV28 NA TRBJ1-5 NA
CATPLGNTEAFF TGTGCCACCCCTCTCGGGAACACTGAAGCTTTCTTT TRBV7-9 NA TRBJ1-1 NA
CASSVWGSYNEQFF TGTGCCAGCAGCGTGTGGGGTTCCTACAATGAGCAGTTCTTC TRBV9 NA TRBJ2-1 NA
CASSEGGRDQETQYF TGTGCCAGCAGTGAGGGGGGGCGGGACCAAGAGACCCAGTACTTC TRBV2 NA TRBJ2-5 NA
CASSSGTGSYEQYF TGCGCCAGCAGCTCCGGGACAGGGAGCTACGAGCAGTACTTC TRBV4-3 TRBD1 TRBJ2-7 NA
CASSSGTGTGELFF TGTGCCAGCAGCTCCGGGACAGGCACCGGGGAGCTGTTTTTT TRBV7-3 TRBD1 TRBJ2-2 NA
CASSPLSSYNEQFF TGTGCCAGCAGTCCTTTAAGCTCCTACAATGAGCAGTTCTTC TRBV6-5 NA TRBJ2-1 NA
CASSERPNEQFF TGTGCCAGCAGCGAGAGGCCGAATGAGCAGTTCTTC TRBV9 NA TRBJ2-1 NA
CASSLTALTDTQYF TGTGCCAGCAGTTTAACGGCGCTCACAGATACGCAGTATTTT TRBV28 NA TRBJ2-3 NA
CASIGYSLGELFF TGTGCCAGCATAGGATACTCGTTAGGGGAGCTGTTTTTT TRBV25-1 NA TRBJ2-2 NA
CARSPGTGTSNYGYTF TGTGCCAGAAGCCCCGGGACAGGGACTTCTAACTATGGCTACACCTTC TRBV5-3 TRBD1 TRBJ1-2 NA
CASSLGLLELHTEAFF TGTGCCAGCAGCTTGGGCCTACTTGAGCTCCACACTGAAGCTTTCTTT TRBV5-6 NA TRBJ1-1 NA
CASSLDGNWALYGYTF TGTGCCAGCAGTTTAGACGGGAATTGGGCGCTCTATGGCTACACCTTC TRBV28 NA TRBJ1-2 once
CARLIGETTYEQYF TGTGCCAGGCTAATAGGGGAGACCACCTACGAGCAGTACTTC TRBV5-3 NA TRBJ2-7 few
CATSREAGGYEQYF TGTGCCACCAGCAGAGAAGCAGGGGGGTACGAGCAGTACTTC TRBV15 NA TRBJ2-7 few
CASSNTGGSNQPQHF TGTGCCAGCAGTAATACAGGGGGGAGCAATCAGCCCCAGCATTTT TRBV28 TRBD1 TRBJ1-5 NA
CASGLDTTHTGAYSGNTIYF TGTGCTAGTGGACTTGACACGACGCACACAGGGGCGTACTCTGGAAACACCATATATTTT TRBV12-5 TRBD1 TRBJ1-3 NA
CASSPHPGEFKNTEAFF TGTGCCAGCAGTCCCCACCCCGGGGAGTTTAAAAACACTGAAGCTTTCTTT TRBV28 NA TRBJ1-1 NA
CASSQGANTEAFF TGCGCCAGCAGCCAAGGAGCGAACACTGAAGCTTTCTTT TRBV4-1 NA TRBJ1-1 NA
CASSLWIAKNIQYF TGTGCCAGCAGTTTATGGATAGCCAAAAACATTCAGTACTTC TRBV28 NA TRBJ2-4 NA
CASSDLGSNQPQHF TGTGCCAGCAGTGATTTGGGTAGCAATCAGCCCCAGCATTTT TRBV28 NA TRBJ1-5 once
CASSPKPGNRENTGELFF TGTGCCAGCAGCCCAAAACCCGGGAACAGGGAGAACACCGGGGAGCTGTTTTTT TRBV7-9 NA TRBJ2-2 NA
CASSTRDKYEQYF TGTGCCAGCAGCACCCGGGACAAGTACGAGCAGTACTTC TRBV6-5 NA TRBJ2-7 once
CASSRGQGVNTGELFF TGTGCCAGCAGCAGGGGACAGGGGGTCAACACCGGGGAGCTGTTTTTT TRBV9 TRBD1 TRBJ2-2 NA